These 18 T cell receptor beta chains came from one sample sequenced in a study of brain T cells in children with intractable seizures. Profiled with immunoSEQ multiplex PCR; TCRdb holds only in-frame clones, not every one. The profile shows around 80,000 clones, 91% of them singletons. This material consisted of peripheral blood, taken at surgery. The receptors come from a girl between 2 and 10 years old with Rasmussen encephalitis and intractable seizures.

The rearrangement joins TRBV2 to TRBJ1-1, with 7 nucleotides matching TRBD1. V shed 4 bases, J shed 0 bases, and the junction held 5 bases outside the gene matches. The CDR3 contains 15 residues. Per germline, CDR1 SNHLY and CDR2 FYNNEI. The CDR3: CASSVTQGLNTEAFF. The CDR3 DNA reads TGTGCCAGCAGTGTAACACAGGGGCTGAACACTGAAGCTTTCTTT.

This clone appeared a single time. This chain joins TRBV2 and TRBJ1-1, with D unresolved. The CDR3 is 10 residues long. Per the germline V gene, CDR1 is SNHLY and CDR2 is FYNNEI. The V and J ends lost 4 bases and 10 bases respectively, with 7 bases between them. This CDR3 is CASSVRVAFF. CDR3 in DNA: TGTGCCAGCAGTGTAAGGGTAGCTTTCTTT.

The genes are TRBV28 and TRBJ2-7, with D unclear. The CDR3 totals 17 residues. Deletions cut 3 bases from V and 3 bases from J, with 21 bases between. Germline values: CDR1 MDHEN, CDR2 SYDVKM. CDR3 sequence: CASSFEVLWGRSYEQYF. The CDR3 DNA reads as TGTGCCAGCAGTTTTGAGGTTCTATGGGGAAGGAGCTACGAGCAGTACTTC.

The chain recombines TRBV24-1 with TRBJ1-4; TRBD1 might be the D (6 bases). Trimming cost V 3 bases and J 4 bases, with 17 bases left between them. This CDR3 has 17 residues. Germline V CDR1 and CDR2: KGHDR, SFDVKD. The CDR3 DNA reads TGTGCCACCAGTGATCAGAGTCCGGACAGCGGTAATGAAAAACTGTTTTTT. Translation gives CATSDQSPDSGNEKLFF.

J is TRBJ1-4 and V is TRBV2, with D maybe TRBD1 (5 bases). The CDR3 spans 14 residues. Trimming cost V 5 bases and J 7 bases, with 14 bases left between them. CDR1 SNHLY and CDR2 FYNNEI come from the germline V gene. As DNA, the CDR3 is TGTGCCAGCAGTCCCCAGGGAAATCGTGAAAAACTGTTTTTT. This codes for CASSPQGNREKLFF. The full variable domain, completed using reference TRBV2 and TRBJ1-4, is EPEVTQTPSHQVTQMGQEVILRCVPISNHLYFYWYRQILGQKVEFLVSFYNNEISEKSEIFDDQFSVERPDGSNFTLKIRSTKLEDSAMYFCASSPQGNREKLFFGSGTQLSVL.

CDR3 DNA sequence: TGTGCCACCAGCACGATCCAAACAGGGGCCCGAGTAGCTTTCTTT. It codes for CATSTIQTGARVAFF. The chain couples TRBV15 to TRBJ1-1; TRBD1 aligns across 7 bases. V lost 4 bases, J lost 10 bases, and 15 bases stayed unmatched. The CDR3 runs to 15 residues. Germline CDR1 is LNHNV and CDR2 is YYDKDF (reference sequence).

The rearrangement links TRBV7-2 to TRBJ2-7; 9 bases line up with TRBD2. The trim removed 6 bases at V and 3 bases at J, leaving 12 bases unmatched. This CDR3 comprises 16 residues. Per the germline V gene, CDR1 is SGHTA and CDR2 is FQGNSA. Written as DNA, the CDR3 is TGTGCCAGCAGAATTACCGGGACTAGCCCCAACTACGAGCAGTACTTC. Translating it yields CASRITGTSPNYEQYF.

This clone was counted once. The chain links TRBV27 to TRBJ1-6; D may be TRBD1 (5 bases). There are 15 residues in the CDR3. V was clipped by 8 bases and J by 8 bases, with 19 bases between them. Germline CDR1 MNHEY, CDR2 SMNVEV (reference sequence). The CDR3 coding sequence is TGTGCCAGCGCCCAGGGTCTGGGGAAGGATTCACCCCTCCACTTT. This encodes CASAQGLGKDSPLHF.

The chain links TRBV27 to TRBJ2-7, with 8 bases matching TRBD2. Trimming cost V 4 bases and J 4 bases; bases outside gene matches: 6. The CDR3 has 14 amino acids. Germline V gene sequence: CDR1 MNHEY, CDR2 SMNVEV (reference sequence). The CDR3 reads CASSSLGGRYEQYF. In nucleotides, the CDR3 is TGTGCCAGCAGTTCACTTGGCGGGAGGTACGAGCAGTACTTC.

The count of this clone is one. The chain links TRBV7-9 to TRBJ2-7, with 7 bases fitting TRBD1. With V trimmed by 1 base and J by 1 base, 4 bases remained unmatched. Germline CDR1 is SEHNR and CDR2 is FQNEAQ (reference sequence). The CDR3 is 15 amino acids. The CDR3 DNA reads TGTGCCAGCAGCTTAGGGACAGGCAAATCCTACGAGCAGTACTTC. It is translated as CASSLGTGKSYEQYF.

This clone was recorded once. The rearrangement uses TRBV18 and TRBJ2-7, with 9 nucleotides matching TRBD1. V gave up 5 bases and J gave up 2 bases; unmatched junction bases: 7. The germline V gene has CDR1 KGHSH and CDR2 LQKENI. The CDR3 has 15 amino acids. CDR3 coding DNA: TGTGCCAGCTCATCCGGGACAGGGCCCGCCTACGAGCAGTACTTC. Amino acid sequence: CASSSGTGPAYEQYF.

The chain is built from TRBV7-3 and TRBJ1-1; D unclear. Germline CDR1 SGHTA, CDR2 FQGTGA. V shed 6 bases and J shed 5 bases, with 13 bases lying between them. The CDR3 is 13 residues long. The CDR3 nucleotides are TGTGCCAGCAGATCGCGGCGTGGGACTGAAGCTTTCTTT. It translates to CASRSRRGTEAFF.

This clone qualifies as medium-sized. The gene calls are TRBV5-8 and TRBJ1-1; 8 positions agree with TRBD1. The CDR3 runs 14 residues. Trimming cost V 3 bases and J 1 base; bases outside gene matches: 2. CDR1 and CDR2 from the germline V gene are SGHTS and YDEGEE. The CDR3 nucleotides read TGTGCCAGCAGCTGGGGGACAGGGAACACTGAAGCTTTCTTT. Residues: CASSWGTGNTEAFF.

The chain combines TRBV11-3 with TRBJ2-3; TRBD2 aligns across 11 bases. This CDR3 has 17 residues. CDR1 is SGHNT and CDR2 is YENEEA in the germline V gene. With 1 base clipped from V and 6 bases from J, the junction kept 9 bases outside the gene matches. The CDR3 DNA is TGTGCCAGCAGCTTAGGGGAACTAGCGGGAGTTCGCGATACGCAGTATTTT. Protein: CASSLGELAGVRDTQYF.

The rearrangement uses TRBV11-1 and TRBJ2-1; 9 bases are shared with TRBD2. The CDR3 sequence is 15 residues long. The trim removed 0 bases at V and 7 bases at J, leaving 4 bases unmatched. Germline V gives CDR1 SGHAT, CDR2 FQDESV (reference sequence). This chain's CDR3 is CASSLARLAGNEQFF. DNA for the CDR3: TGTGCCAGCAGCTTAGCGCGCCTAGCGGGGAATGAGCAGTTCTTC. Complete variable domain (other parts from reference TRBV11-1 and TRBJ2-1): EAEVAQSPRYKITEKSQAVAFWCDPISGHATLYWYRQILGQGPELLVQFQDESVVDDSQLPKDRFSAERLKGVDSTLKIQPAELGDSAMYLCASSLARLAGNEQFFGPGTRLTVL.

The chain is built from TRBV9 and TRBJ2-3; D call uncertain. V was cut by 7 bases and J by 0 bases, with 15 bases left in between. The CDR3 loop spans 15 amino acids. Germline CDR1 and CDR2: SGDLS and YYNGEE. CDR3 protein: CASSLRSASTDTQYF. The CDR3 DNA sequence: TGTGCCAGCTCCCTTAGATCGGCGAGCACAGATACGCAGTATTTT.

The rearrangement joins TRBV27 to TRBJ2-1; TRBD2 aligns across 9 bases. Trimming removed 10 bases from V and 7 bases from J; junction bases left unmatched: 5. This CDR3 has 12 residues. The V gene's germline CDR1 is MNHEY and CDR2 SMNVEV (reference sequence). The CDR3 region is CAISGGGNEQFF. The CDR3, as DNA: TGTGCCATTAGCGGGGGTGGAAATGAGCAGTTCTTC.

The gene calls are TRBV14 and TRBJ2-7; 7 positions match TRBD1. The CDR3 loop spans 13 amino acids. V trimming: 4 bases; J trimming: 3 bases; junction bases outside the gene matches: 3. Germline assignment: CDR1 SGHDN and CDR2 FVKESK. The CDR3 sequence is CASSRTGFYEQYF. DNA of the CDR3: TGTGCCAGCAGCCGGACAGGATTCTACGAGCAGTACTTC.